These 32 T cell receptor beta chains were sequenced from one sample in a study of CD8+CD57+ T cells in acquired aplastic anemia (dated by TCRdb to the late 2010s). The reads were generated on an Illumina HiSeq 2000. Profiling of TCR beta VDJ combinations and CDR3 sequences used genomic DNA as the template. TCRdb reanalyzed the raw reads on its own, using fastp at Q25 for trimming and MiXCR for clone calling, and kept in-frame beta chains. Each CDR3 protein appears once, grouped with its most common genes and DNA. The sample includes 200,000 to 250,000 distinct CDR3 sequences, with roughly two thirds observed a single time. Roughly 50% of the sample lies in the top ten. The patients picked for sequencing were ones in whom flow cytometry had shown an expansion of CD8+CD57+ cells. The specimen was sorted CD4+, CD8+, or CD8+CD57+ T cells (not recorded which) from PBMCs. These receptor sequences come from a human donor with aplastic anemia.

The V call is TRBV6-6, the J call TRBJ1-6; 7 bases agree with TRBD1. The trim removed 6 bases at V and 9 bases at J, leaving 8 bases unmatched. CDR1 and CDR2 from the germline V gene are MNHNY and SVGAGI (reference sequence). The CDR3 is made up of 14 amino acids. The CDR3 is CASSPTGNASPLHF. CDR3 coding DNA: TGTGCCAGCAGCCCGACAGGGAATGCTTCACCCCTCCACTTT.

On this clonotype itself: Sequence at one end of the junction differs from germline and may be a read error. V usage is TRBV5-1 and J usage is TRBJ2-7; D uncertain. The germline gives CDR1 SGHRS, CDR2 YFSETQ. The CDR3 covers 13 residues. The CDR3 nucleotides are TGTGCCAGCAGCGTAGGAGACAACTACGAGCAGTACTTC. Its protein product is CASSVGDNYEQYF. Full variable domain (remainder filled in from reference TRBV5-1 and TRBJ2-7): KAGVTQTPRYLIKTRGQQVTLSCSPISGHRSVSWYQQTPGQGLQFLFEYFSETQRNKGNFPGRFSGRQFSNSRSEMNVSTLELGDSALYLCASSVGDNYEQYFGPGTRLTVT.

This chain joins TRBV2 and TRBJ1-1; 10 positions agree with TRBD1. Germline CDR1 SNHLY, CDR2 FYNNEI. Trimming removed 5 bases from V and 0 bases from J; junction bases left unmatched: 6. CDR3 size: 16 residues. CDR3 coding DNA: TGTGCCAGCAGTACCGGGACAGGGGTCATGAACACTGAAGCTTTCTTT. Translating gives CASSTGTGVMNTEAFF.

The CDR3 is CASSARPGAMNTEAFF. DNA of the CDR3: TGTGCCAGTAGTGCTCGCCCAGGCGCCATGAACACTGAAGCTTTCTTT. The chain has TRBV19 and TRBJ1-1; D remains unclear. V was clipped by 5 bases and J by 0 bases, with 16 bases between them. This CDR3 comprises 16 residues. Per germline, CDR1 LNHDA and CDR2 SQIVND (reference sequence).

This chain connects TRBV19 to TRBJ2-7; perhaps D is TRBD1 or TRBD2 (6 bases each). The ends were cut back, 4 bases at V and 6 bases at J, with 10 bases in the middle. The germline gives CDR1 LNHDA, CDR2 SQIVND (reference sequence). This CDR3 contains 12 residues. The CDR3 DNA sequence: TGTGCCAGTAGTAGACAGGAGGGCGAGCAGTACTTC. Amino acid sequence: CASSRQEGEQYF.

The chain is built from TRBV5-1 and TRBJ2-1; D unclear. The CDR3 contains 14 residues. V lost 7 bases and J lost 1, with 12 bases in between. CDR1 is SGHRS and CDR2 is YFSETQ in the germline V gene. The chain's CDR3 is CASGQDQSYNEQFF. In nucleotides, the CDR3 is TGCGCCAGCGGGCAGGACCAATCCTACAATGAGCAGTTCTTC.

Only a few counts were recorded for this clonotype. The chain links TRBV10-3 to TRBJ1-1; D might be TRBD1 (6 bases). The CDR3 is 14 amino acids. Germline V gene sequence: CDR1 ENHRY, CDR2 SYGVKD. The V end was cut by 3 bases, the J end by 4 bases, with 12 bases between. CDR3 coding DNA: TGTGCCATCAGTGATCAGGGGAGGTCCACTGAAGCTTTCTTT. Translation gives CAISDQGRSTEAFF.

The V gene is TRBV10-3, the J gene TRBJ2-1; the match to TRBD1 covers 8 bases. This CDR3 spans 14 amino acids. CDR1 and CDR2 (germline): ENHRY, SYGVKD. J was trimmed by 2 bases and V by 8 bases; bases with no gene match: 5. The CDR3 is CAISDREPYNEQFF. CDR3 sequence (DNA): TGTGCCATCTCGGACAGGGAACCCTACAATGAGCAGTTCTTC.

This clonotype was observed at least ten times. V is TRBV4-2 and J is TRBJ2-1; either TRBD1 or TRBD2 may supply D (5 bases each). V lost 4 bases, J lost 2 bases, and 15 bases lay in between. Per the germline V gene, CDR1 is LGHNA and CDR2 is YNFKEQ. The CDR3 has 16 residues. As DNA, the CDR3 is TGTGCCAGCAGCCTTGCCAGGGACGGAACCTACAATGAGCAGTTCTTC. This gives the protein CASSLARDGTYNEQFF.

This sequence joins TRBV19 and TRBJ1-1; TRBD1 might be the D (5 bases). V shed 3 bases and J shed 1 base, with 12 bases lying between them. Looked up from germline, CDR1 is LNHDA and CDR2 is SQIVND (reference sequence). CDR3 length: 15 residues. CDR3 loop: CASSINLQGNTEAFF. The DNA of the CDR3 is TGTGCCAGTAGTATTAATTTGCAGGGGAACACTGAAGCTTTCTTT.

The rearrangement links TRBV20-1 to TRBJ2-3, with D uncertain. Trimming removed 6 bases from V and 1 base from J, with 8 bases in between. The CDR3 loop spans 12 amino acids. Germline assignment: CDR1 DFQATT and CDR2 SNEGSKA (reference sequence). Here the CDR3 reads CSAGSRTDTQYF. For the CDR3, the DNA is TGCAGTGCGGGCAGCCGCACAGATACGCAGTATTTT.

This chain links TRBV12-3 or TRBV12-4 with TRBJ2-3; D is perhaps TRBD2 (5 bases). V was pared by 4 bases and J by 2 bases, with 10 bases between. The CDR3 runs 14 residues. This CDR3 reads CASSSSRPTDTQYF. The CDR3 bases are TGTGCCAGCAGTTCTAGCCGACCCACAGATACGCAGTATTTT.

The rearrangement joins TRBV27 to TRBJ2-7; 10 nucleotides agree with TRBD2. The CDR3 sequence is 15 residues long. The V gene's germline CDR1 is MNHEY and CDR2 SMNVEV (reference sequence). The V and J ends lost 5 bases and 3 bases, in that order; junction bases with no gene match: 7. CDR3 nucleotides: TGTGCCAGCAGTGATAAAGCGGGGGGGCTCTACGAGCAGTACTTC. Translating it yields CASSDKAGGLYEQYF.

A note on this clonotype: One end of the junction does not line up with germline, which may come from a read error. The V gene is TRBV25-1, the J gene TRBJ2-1, with D perhaps matching TRBD2 (6 bases). Germline lookup yields CDR1 MGHDK and CDR2 SYGVNS. This CDR3 comprises 14 residues. CDR3 loop: CASSGSGPYNEQFF. In DNA form, the CDR3 reads TGTGCAAGCAGTGGTAGCGGCCCCTACAATGAGCAGTTCTTC.

This chain joins TRBV5-1 and TRBJ2-7; 8 nucleotides match TRBD1. The trim removed 4 bases at V and 7 bases at J, leaving 10 bases unmatched. The CDR3 runs 14 residues. CDR1 and CDR2 from the germline V gene are SGHRS and YFSETQ. DNA of the CDR3: TGCGCCAGCAGCAGGGGGCAGGGGGCATGGGAGCAGTACTTC. Amino acid sequence: CASSRGQGAWEQYF. Drawing the rest from reference TRBV5-1 and TRBJ2-7, the complete variable domain is KAGVTQTPRYLIKTRGQQVTLSCSPISGHRSVSWYQQTPGQGLQFLFEYFSETQRNKGNFPGRFSGRQFSNSRSEMNVSTLELGDSALYLCASSRGQGAWEQYFGPGTRLTVT.

V and J are TRBV12-3 or TRBV12-4 and TRBJ1-5; TRBD1 is a possible D gene (6 bases). This CDR3 contains 15 residues. V shed 10 bases and J shed 7 bases, with 23 bases lying between them. Written as DNA, the CDR3 is TGTGCCACCTCGACTCAAGGGGGATTCGGACAGCCCCAGCATTTT. Its translation is CATSTQGGFGQPQHF.

This clonotype was observed a few times. V is TRBV15 and J is TRBJ2-5, with 8 bases identical to TRBD2. This CDR3 is built from 15 residues. Germline V gene sequence: CDR1 LNHNV, CDR2 YYDKDF (reference sequence). V was clipped by 5 bases and J by 1 base; unmatched bases: 6. CDR3: CATSYLGLAQETQYF. The CDR3 DNA is TGTGCCACCAGCTATCTCGGACTAGCCCAAGAGACCCAGTACTTC.

The rearrangement uses TRBV29-1 and TRBJ1-5; 8 nucleotides agree with TRBD1. CDR3 length: 13 residues. V was clipped by 7 bases and J by 3 bases; unmatched bases: 5. The germline gives CDR1 SQVTM, CDR2 ANQGSEA. CDR3 region: CSASGGFNQPQHF. The CDR3 region has the DNA TGCAGCGCCTCAGGGGGCTTCAATCAGCCCCAGCATTTT.

The sample holds a few counts of this clonotype. This sequence joins TRBV15 and TRBJ2-7; 7 positions agree with TRBD1. V shed 5 bases and J 0 bases; nucleotides not matched to a gene: 10. The CDR3 length is 16 residues. Per germline, CDR1 LNHNV and CDR2 YYDKDF (reference sequence). CDR3 sequence reads: CATSSLRDSSSYEQYF. The CDR3 coding sequence is TGTGCCACCAGCTCCTTGAGGGACAGTAGCTCCTACGAGCAGTACTTC.

The DNA of the CDR3 is TGTGCCAGCAGTGAACTAGGGTTGAACACCGGGGAGCTGTTTTTT. This encodes CASSELGLNTGELFF. The genes are TRBV6-1 and TRBJ2-2; D gene unclear. From germline, CDR1 is MNHNS and CDR2 SASEGT. V was shortened by 2 bases and J by 1 base, with 8 bases between the two germline ends. The CDR3 is made up of 15 amino acids.

The table lists this clonotype with a few counts. This sequence joins TRBV7-9 and TRBJ2-7, with D unresolved. Germline V lookup: CDR1 SEHNR, CDR2 FQNEAQ (reference sequence). The germline V and J ends were trimmed by 3 bases and 5 bases, with 11 bases remaining between them. This CDR3 has 13 residues. As DNA, the CDR3 is TGTGCCAGCAGCTTCTGGCTTATTGACGAGCAGTACTTC. Protein: CASSFWLIDEQYF.

The chain couples TRBV5-5 to TRBJ2-5, with 11 bases that match TRBD2. The CDR3 is made up of 15 amino acids. CDR1 and CDR2 from the germline V gene are SGHKS and YYEKEE (reference sequence). With 3 bases clipped from V and 2 bases from J, the junction kept 3 bases outside the gene matches. The DNA for the CDR3 is TGTGCCAGCAGCTCGGGACTAGCGGTACAAGAGACCCAGTACTTC. Encoded protein: CASSSGLAVQETQYF.

For the CDR3, the DNA is TGTGCCACCACCAAAACCGGGACAGGGGAGGAGACCCAGTACTTC. It translates to CATTKTGTGEETQYF. The chain combines TRBV15 with TRBJ2-5; 10 bases map to TRBD1. The CDR3 covers 15 residues. Germline V gives CDR1 LNHNV, CDR2 YYDKDF (reference sequence). V gave up 7 bases and J gave up 5 bases; unmatched junction bases: 10.

This clonotype was found a few times. The genes are TRBV27 and TRBJ2-7; D may be TRBD1 (5 bases). The CDR3 runs 14 residues. V lost 1 base and J 4 bases, leaving 11 bases between the germline ends. Germline CDR1 reads MNHEY; CDR2 reads SMNVEV (reference sequence). The CDR3 sequence: CASSLWAGKYEQYF. The CDR3 region has the DNA TGTGCCAGCAGTTTATGGGCAGGGAAATACGAGCAGTACTTC.

The genes are TRBV19 and TRBJ2-1; D may be TRBD2 (6 bases). V shed 3 bases and J shed 7 bases, with 16 bases lying between them. The CDR3 loop spans 15 amino acids. Germline V CDR1 and CDR2: LNHDA, SQIVND (reference sequence). DNA for the CDR3: TGTGCCAGTAGTATGTTAACTGTTGGGGGGAATGAGCAGTTCTTC. It yields the protein CASSMLTVGGNEQFF.

The rearrangement links TRBV2 to TRBJ2-3, with 13 bases fitting TRBD2. The CDR3 runs to 17 residues. Trimming removed 5 bases from V and 0 bases from J; junction bases left unmatched: 5. Germline CDR1 is SNHLY and CDR2 is FYNNEI. CDR3 DNA sequence: TGTGCCAGCAGTCGTCGGACTAGCGGGGGCAGCACAGATACGCAGTATTTT. Its translation is CASSRRTSGGSTDTQYF.

This rearrangement joins TRBV10-3 to TRBJ1-1; tentatively, D is TRBD1 (5 bases). Germline-derived CDR1 and CDR2 are ENHRY and SYGVKD. This CDR3 spans 14 amino acids. The V end was cut by 7 bases, the J end by 2 bases, with 14 bases between. Here the CDR3 DNA reads TGTGCCATCACCCCGAGGGGCGAAAACACTGAAGCTTTCTTT. This codes for CAITPRGENTEAFF.

The CDR3: CASSLLGTQYF. The CDR3 bases are TGTGCCAGCAGTTTGTTAGGGACCCAGTACTTC. The rearrangement joins TRBV27 to TRBJ2-5; no firm D call. CDR3 size: 11 residues. Per the germline V gene, CDR1 is MNHEY and CDR2 is SMNVEV (reference sequence). V was trimmed by 3 bases and J by 7 bases, leaving 6 bases between them.

This clonotype was observed a single time. The V gene is TRBV7-2, the J gene TRBJ2-4, with D perhaps TRBD1 or TRBD2 (5 bases each). This CDR3 comprises 18 residues. V was clipped by 5 bases and J by 0 bases, with 20 bases between them. The germline gives CDR1 SGHTA, CDR2 FQGNSA. The CDR3 sequence: CASSHLIRGPLAKNIQYF. The DNA of the CDR3 is TGTGCCAGCAGCCACCTAATCCGGGGCCCACTAGCCAAAAACATTCAGTACTTC.

V usage is TRBV5-1 and J usage is TRBJ1-6; 7 bases agree with TRBD1. The CDR3 has 18 amino acids. Germline V gives CDR1 SGHRS, CDR2 YFSETQ. Trimming at V came to 7 bases and at J to 0 bases, leaving 13 bases not matched to a gene. Here the CDR3 DNA reads TGCGCCAGCGGCCTTGGGGACAGCGGGAGCTCCTATAATTCACCCCTCCACTTT. Its protein product is CASGLGDSGSSYNSPLHF. Based on the CDR3 plus reference TRBV5-1 and TRBJ1-6, the full variable domain is KAGVTQTPRYLIKTRGQQVTLSCSPISGHRSVSWYQQTPGQGLQFLFEYFSETQRNKGNFPGRFSGRQFSNSRSEMNVSTLELGDSALYLCASGLGDSGSSYNSPLHFGNGTRLTVT.

The gene calls are TRBV5-1 and TRBJ2-7; D remains unclear. The length of the CDR3 is 14 residues. The germline gives CDR1 SGHRS, CDR2 YFSETQ. V lost 2 bases and J 1 base, leaving 10 bases between the germline ends. The CDR3 protein is CASSFYETSYEQYF. The CDR3 nucleotides read TGCGCCAGCAGCTTTTACGAGACATCCTACGAGCAGTACTTC.

The rearrangement joins TRBV7-2 to TRBJ2-5; TRBD2 aligns across 7 bases. V lost 5 bases and J lost 5; bases outside the gene matches: 5. Germline lookup yields CDR1 SGHTA and CDR2 FQGNSA. CDR3 size: 13 residues. This CDR3 is CASSRDYAETQYF. CDR3 DNA: TGTGCCAGCAGCCGGGACTACGCGGAGACCCAGTACTTC.